These 10 T cell receptor beta chains were sequenced from one sample in a study of shared clonotypes between healthy human individuals. CD45RO-negative CD8 cells positively selected for CCR7 made up the naive population, which excluded terminally differentiated effector memory CD45RA+ cells. Clones were read by immunoSEQ multiplex PCR, and TCRdb kept only the in-frame ones, dropping some. This sample carries fewer than 1 million clones, roughly 96% of them seen once, and the ten largest clones take about 0.25%. The source material was naive CD8+ T cells sorted from blood. The receptors originated from a man between 25 and 39 years old in good health.

The chain has TRBV14 and TRBJ2-3, with TRBD2 matching over 10 bases. The CDR3 is 15 residues long. The germline gives CDR1 SGHDN, CDR2 FVKESK. The ends lost 2 bases at V and 4 bases at J; junction bases unmatched: 3. Here the CDR3 reads CASSQLTSGADTQYF. CDR3 nucleotides: TGTGCCAGCAGCCAATTAACTAGCGGGGCAGATACGCAGTATTTT. The full variable domain, completed using reference TRBV14 and TRBJ2-3, is EAGVTQFPSHSVIEKGQTVTLRCDPISGHDNLYWYRRVMGKEIKFLLHFVKESKQDESGMPNNRFLAERTGGTYSTLKVQPAELEDSGVYFCASSQLTSGADTQYFGPGTRLTVL.

This sequence joins TRBV2 and TRBJ1-1, with a weak D call TRBD1 (5 bases). The V gene's germline CDR1 is SNHLY and CDR2 FYNNEI. CDR3 length equals 17 residues. V was shortened by 9 bases and J by 6 bases, with 29 bases between the two germline ends. CDR3 residues: CARKKSGTGGLLAEAFF. In nucleotides, the CDR3 is TGTGCCAGAAAAAAATCAGGGACGGGGGGATTGCTCGCTGAAGCTTTCTTT.

CDR3 region: CASTSGDAGRRDQETQYF. The DNA for the CDR3 is TGTGCCAGCACGTCCGGGGACGCTGGCAGGAGGGACCAAGAGACCCAGTACTTC. V and J are TRBV28 and TRBJ2-5, with TRBD2 as a possible D gene (6 bases). Trimming shortened V by 7 bases and J by 0 bases, and 24 bases separated the two germline ends. CDR1 is MDHEN and CDR2 is SYDVKM in the germline V gene. The CDR3 runs to 18 residues.

The chain employs TRBV27 and TRBJ1-5; unclear D gene. V gave up 7 bases and J gave up 1 base, with 17 bases separating them. This CDR3 contains 16 residues. The V gene's germline CDR1 is MNHEY and CDR2 SMNVEV (reference sequence). The CDR3 loop reads CASNPQASRSNQPQHF. Written as DNA, the CDR3 is TGTGCCAGCAACCCGCAGGCGAGTAGGAGCAATCAGCCCCAGCATTTT.

The chain carries TRBV4-1 and TRBJ2-1; D may be TRBD1 or TRBD2 (5 bases each). The CDR3 is made up of 16 amino acids. The germline V gene encodes CDR1 MGHRA and CDR2 YSYEKL. The V gene lost 0 bases and the J gene lost 4 bases, with 13 bases spanning the gap. The CDR3 nucleotides are TGCGCCAGCAGCCAAGATTTCGACAGAGGGTACAATGAGCAGTTCTTC. It is translated as CASSQDFDRGYNEQFF.

Concerning this clone: The sample holds other DNA sequences that translate to the same CDR3. The V call is TRBV29-1, the J call TRBJ2-2; D unclear. The CDR3 loop spans 12 amino acids. Trimming removed 3 bases from V and 3 bases from J, with 5 bases in between. The germline V gene has CDR1 SQVTM and CDR2 ANQGSEA. CDR3 coding DNA: TGCAGCGTTGATAGGGACACCGGGGAGCTGTTTTTT. Its protein is CSVDRDTGELFF.

The V and J genes are TRBV19 and TRBJ2-3; D is ambiguous. Trimming shortened V by 5 bases and J by 1 base, and 10 bases separated the two germline ends. The CDR3 has 14 amino acids. Germline CDR1 reads LNHDA; CDR2 reads SQIVND (reference sequence). The CDR3 here is CASSRLPGTDTQYF. The DNA for the CDR3 is TGTGCCAGTAGTCGACTCCCCGGCACAGATACGCAGTATTTT.

The gene calls are TRBV5-6 and TRBJ2-7; D not resolved. Germline CDR1 is SGHDT and CDR2 is YYEEEE. This CDR3 has 12 residues. Trimming took off 3 bases at V and 2 bases at J, with 6 bases between the two ends. The CDR3 reads CASSSLAYEQYF. The CDR3 nucleotides are TGTGCCAGCAGCTCTTTGGCCTACGAGCAGTACTTC.

The chain has TRBV10-3 and TRBJ2-7; 9 bases fit TRBD2. The CDR3 is 16 amino acids. V was clipped by 3 bases and J by 3 bases; unmatched bases: 9. Germline V gene data show CDR1 as ENHRY and CDR2 as SYGVKD. As DNA, the CDR3 is TGTGCCATCAGTGAAGGAACTAGCGGGTATATCTACGAGCAGTACTTC. It translates to CAISEGTSGYIYEQYF.

The chain has TRBV4-1 and TRBJ2-1; 12 bases are a match to TRBD2. CDR1 and CDR2 (germline): MGHRA, YSYEKL. The CDR3 contains 18 residues. The V and J ends lost 1 base and 6 bases, in that order; junction bases with no gene match: 10. The CDR3 sequence is CASSQVVPPSGRANEQFF. CDR3 nucleotide sequence: TGCGCCAGCAGCCAAGTGGTCCCTCCTAGCGGGAGGGCCAATGAGCAGTTCTTC.